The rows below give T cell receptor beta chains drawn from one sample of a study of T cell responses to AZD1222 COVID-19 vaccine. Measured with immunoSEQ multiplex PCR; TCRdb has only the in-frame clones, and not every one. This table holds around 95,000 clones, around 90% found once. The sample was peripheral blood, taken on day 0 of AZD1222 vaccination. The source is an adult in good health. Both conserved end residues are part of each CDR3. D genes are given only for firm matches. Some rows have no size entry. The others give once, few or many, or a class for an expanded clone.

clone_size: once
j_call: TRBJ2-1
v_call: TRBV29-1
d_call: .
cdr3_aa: CSVVTYSYNEQFF
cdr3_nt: TGCAGCGTTGTTACTTACTCCTACAATGAGCAGTTCTTC

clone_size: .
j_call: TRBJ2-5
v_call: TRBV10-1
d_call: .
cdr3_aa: CASSDRGGGQETQYF
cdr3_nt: TGCGCCAGCAGTGACCGGGGAGGGGGCCAAGAGACCCAGTACTTC

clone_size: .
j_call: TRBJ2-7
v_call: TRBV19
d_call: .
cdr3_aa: CASSIAGLFSYEQYF
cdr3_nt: TGTGCCAGTAGTATTGCTGGCCTATTCTCCTACGAGCAGTACTTC

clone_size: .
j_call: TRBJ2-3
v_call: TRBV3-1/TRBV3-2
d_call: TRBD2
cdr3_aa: CASSALRGGTDTQYF
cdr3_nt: TGTGCCAGCTCTGCATTACGGGGGGGCACAGATACGCAGTATTTT

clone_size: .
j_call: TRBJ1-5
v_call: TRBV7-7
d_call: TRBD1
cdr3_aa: CASSPKTGGPLNQPQHF
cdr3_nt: TGTGCCAGCAGCCCAAAGACAGGGGGCCCATTAAATCAGCCCCAGCATTTT

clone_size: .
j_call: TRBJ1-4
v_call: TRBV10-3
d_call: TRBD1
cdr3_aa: CAISSDREPNEKLFF
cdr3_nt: TGTGCCATCAGTAGCGACAGGGAACCTAATGAAAAACTGTTTTTT

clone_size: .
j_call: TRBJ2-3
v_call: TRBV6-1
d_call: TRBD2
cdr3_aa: CASSGGLVGRTDTQYF
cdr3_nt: TGTGCCAGCAGTGGGGGACTAGTCGGGAGAACAGATACGCAGTATTTT

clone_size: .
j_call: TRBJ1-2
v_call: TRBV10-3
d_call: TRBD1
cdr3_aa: CAISDPLGTGRFHGYTF
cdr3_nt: TGTGCCATCAGTGACCCTCTTGGGACAGGAAGATTCCATGGCTACACCTTC

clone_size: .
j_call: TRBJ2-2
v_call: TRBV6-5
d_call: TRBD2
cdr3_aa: CATYTGTSRTGELFF
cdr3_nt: TGTGCCACCTATACCGGGACTAGCAGGACCGGGGAGCTGTTTTTT

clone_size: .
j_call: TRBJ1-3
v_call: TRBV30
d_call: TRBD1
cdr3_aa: CALTTGPGNTIYF
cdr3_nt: TGTGCCCTAACGACAGGGCCTGGAAACACCATATATTTT

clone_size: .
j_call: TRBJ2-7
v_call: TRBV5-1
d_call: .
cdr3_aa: CASSSGPRSYEQYF
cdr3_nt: TGCGCCAGCAGCTCGGGACCCCGCTCCTACGAGCAGTACTTC

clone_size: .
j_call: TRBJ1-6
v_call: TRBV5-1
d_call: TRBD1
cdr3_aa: CASSTGQGNSPLHF
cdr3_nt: TGCGCCAGCAGCACCGGACAGGGAAATTCACCCCTCCACTTT

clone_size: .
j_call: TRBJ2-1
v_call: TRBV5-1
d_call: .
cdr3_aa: CASSSDPSGEQFF
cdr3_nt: TGCGCCAGCAGCTCAGACCCATCCGGTGAGCAGTTCTTC

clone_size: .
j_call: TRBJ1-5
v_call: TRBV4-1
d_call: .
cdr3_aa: CASSQDLDGQPQHF
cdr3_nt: TGCGCCAGCAGCCAAGATCTGGATGGTCAGCCCCAGCATTTT

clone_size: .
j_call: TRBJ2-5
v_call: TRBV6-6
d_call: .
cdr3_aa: CASSPGEPQYF
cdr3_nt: TGTGCCAGCAGCCCCGGGGAGCCCCAGTACTTC

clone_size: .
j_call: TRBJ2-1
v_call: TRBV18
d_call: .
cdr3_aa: CASSRGRALENEQFF
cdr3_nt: TGTGCCAGCTCACGGGGGCGGGCCCTTGAGAATGAGCAGTTCTTC

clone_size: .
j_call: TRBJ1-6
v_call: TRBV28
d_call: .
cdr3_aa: CASSRAGTDNSPLHF
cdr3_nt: TGTGCCAGCAGCCGGGCGGGTACGGATAATTCACCCCTCCACTTT

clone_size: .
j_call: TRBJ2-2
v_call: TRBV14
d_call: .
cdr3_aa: CASSQRYSEKTGELFF
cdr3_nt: TGTGCCAGCAGCCAGCGTTATTCTGAGAAGACCGGGGAGCTGTTTTTT

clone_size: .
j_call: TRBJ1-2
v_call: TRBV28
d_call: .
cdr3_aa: CASSLYRGVDGYTF
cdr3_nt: TGTGCCAGCAGCCTTTACCGGGGGGTGGATGGCTACACCTTC

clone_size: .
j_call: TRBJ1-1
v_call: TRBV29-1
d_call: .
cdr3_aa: CSVETPTVNTEAFF
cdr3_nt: TGCAGCGTTGAAACGCCGACAGTGAACACTGAAGCTTTCTTT

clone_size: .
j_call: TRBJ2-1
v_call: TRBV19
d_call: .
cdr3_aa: CASSQGVGDNEQFF
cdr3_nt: TGTGCCAGTAGTCAGGGAGTCGGGGACAATGAGCAGTTCTTC

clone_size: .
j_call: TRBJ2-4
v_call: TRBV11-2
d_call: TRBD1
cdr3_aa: CASSSWDSLKNIQYF
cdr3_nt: TGTGCCAGCTCCAGTTGGGACAGCCTCAAAAACATTCAGTACTTC

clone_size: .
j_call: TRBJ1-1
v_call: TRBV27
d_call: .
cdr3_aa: CASSLEPPWNTEAFF
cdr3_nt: TGTGCCAGCAGTCTCGAGCCACCATGGAACACTGAAGCTTTCTTT

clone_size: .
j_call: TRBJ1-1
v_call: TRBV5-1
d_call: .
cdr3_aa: CASSSRWGADTEAFF
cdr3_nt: TGCGCCAGCAGCTCGAGATGGGGCGCTGACACTGAAGCTTTCTTT

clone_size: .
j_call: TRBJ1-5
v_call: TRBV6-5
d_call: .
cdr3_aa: CASAPQLYSNQPQHF
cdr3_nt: TGTGCCAGCGCCCCTCAACTTTATAGCAATCAGCCCCAGCATTTT

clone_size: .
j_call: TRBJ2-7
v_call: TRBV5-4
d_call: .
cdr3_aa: CASTAGRDYEQYF
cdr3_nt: TGTGCCAGCACAGCGGGTAGAGACTACGAGCAGTACTTC

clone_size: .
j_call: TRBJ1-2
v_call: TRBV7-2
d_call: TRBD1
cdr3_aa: CASSLAPYRGQKPNYGYTF
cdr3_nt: TGTGCCAGCAGCTTAGCGCCCTACAGGGGCCAAAAACCGAACTATGGCTACACCTTC

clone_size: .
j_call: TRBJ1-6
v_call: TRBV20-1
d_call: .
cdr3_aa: CSASVSNSPLHF
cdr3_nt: TGCAGTGCTAGTGTCTCAAATTCACCCCTCCACTTT

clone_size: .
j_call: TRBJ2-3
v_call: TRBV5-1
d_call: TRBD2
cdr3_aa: CASSLGLADPGDTQYF
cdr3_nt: TGCGCCAGCAGCTTGGGACTAGCGGATCCTGGGGATACGCAGTATTTT

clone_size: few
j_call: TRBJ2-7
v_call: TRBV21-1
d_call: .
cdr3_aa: CASSRGRDSPYEQYF
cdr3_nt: TGTGCCAGCAGCAGAGGACGGGACTCCCCCTACGAGCAGTACTTC

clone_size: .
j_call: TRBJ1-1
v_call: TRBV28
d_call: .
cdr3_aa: CASSLRVTEAFF
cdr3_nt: TGTGCCAGCAGTTTAAGGGTTACTGAAGCTTTCTTT

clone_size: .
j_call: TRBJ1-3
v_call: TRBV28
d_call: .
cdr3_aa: CASSSPRQFGNTIYF
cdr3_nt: TGTGCCAGCAGTTCCCCACGACAGTTTGGAAACACCATATATTTT

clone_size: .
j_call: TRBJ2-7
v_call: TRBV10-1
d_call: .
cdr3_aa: CASSESTLDINEQYF
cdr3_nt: TGCGCCAGCAGTGAGTCGACTCTAGATATCAACGAGCAGTACTTC

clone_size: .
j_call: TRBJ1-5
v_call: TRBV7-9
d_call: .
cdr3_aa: CASSLGGPQHF
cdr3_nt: TGTGCCAGCAGCTTAGGGGGGCCCCAGCATTTT

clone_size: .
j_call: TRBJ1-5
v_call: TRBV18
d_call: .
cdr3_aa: CASSLTMREPQHF
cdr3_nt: TGTGCCAGCTCGCTAACCATGAGGGAGCCCCAGCATTTT

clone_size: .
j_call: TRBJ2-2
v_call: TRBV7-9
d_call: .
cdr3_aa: CASSLAGANTGELFF
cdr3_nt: TGTGCCAGCAGCTTAGCGGGGGCTAACACCGGGGAGCTGTTTTTT

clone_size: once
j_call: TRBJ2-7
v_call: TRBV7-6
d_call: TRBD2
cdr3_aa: CASSSRVGEGHEQYF
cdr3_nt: TGTGCCAGCAGCTCCCGAGTCGGGGAGGGACACGAGCAGTACTTC

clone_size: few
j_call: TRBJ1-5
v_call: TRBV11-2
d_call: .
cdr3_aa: CASSLAGQPNQPQHF
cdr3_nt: TGTGCCAGCAGCTTAGCTGGACAGCCCAATCAGCCCCAGCATTTT

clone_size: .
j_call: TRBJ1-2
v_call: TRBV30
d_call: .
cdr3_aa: CAWRMRALLQPNF
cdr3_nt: TGTGCCTGGAGGATGCGGGCCCTCCTTCAGCCGAACTTC

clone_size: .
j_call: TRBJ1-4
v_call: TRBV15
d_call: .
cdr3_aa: CATSREFGRENEKLFF
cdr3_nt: TGTGCCACCAGCAGAGAATTCGGGAGGGAAAATGAAAAACTGTTTTTT

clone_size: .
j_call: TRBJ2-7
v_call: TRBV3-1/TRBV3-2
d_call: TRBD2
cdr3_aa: CASSQAGTRDYEQYF
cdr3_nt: TGTGCCAGCAGCCAAGCCGGGACTAGGGACTACGAGCAGTACTTC

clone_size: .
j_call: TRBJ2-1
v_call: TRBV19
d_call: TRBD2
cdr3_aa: CASKTSGSDNEQFF
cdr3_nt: TGTGCCAGTAAGACTAGCGGGAGTGACAATGAGCAGTTCTTC

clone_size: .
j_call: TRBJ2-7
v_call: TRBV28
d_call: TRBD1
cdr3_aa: CASSLIGQGSIIYEQYF
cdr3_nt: TGTGCCAGCAGTTTAATAGGACAGGGGTCAATTATCTACGAGCAGTACTTC

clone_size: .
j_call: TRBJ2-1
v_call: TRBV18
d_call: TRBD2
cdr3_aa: CASSPRVKPKAGGLNEQFF
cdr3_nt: TGTGCCAGCTCACCGAGAGTGAAACCTAAGGCGGGAGGGCTCAATGAGCAGTTCTTC

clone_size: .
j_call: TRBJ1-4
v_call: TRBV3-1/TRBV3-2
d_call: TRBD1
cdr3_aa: CASSHVQGQGEKLFF
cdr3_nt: TGTGCCAGCAGCCATGTACAGGGACAGGGTGAAAAACTGTTTTTT

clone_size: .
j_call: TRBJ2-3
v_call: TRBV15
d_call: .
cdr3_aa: CATSRLGRPGTDTQYF
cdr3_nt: TGTGCCACCTCTAGGCTAGGGCGTCCAGGCACAGATACGCAGTATTTT

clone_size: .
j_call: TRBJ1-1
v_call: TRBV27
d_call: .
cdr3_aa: CASSFGTVTEAFF
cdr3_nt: TGTGCCAGCAGTTTTGGGACCGTCACTGAAGCTTTCTTT

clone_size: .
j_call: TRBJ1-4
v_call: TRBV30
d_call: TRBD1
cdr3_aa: CAWARDRDEKLFF
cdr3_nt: TGTGCCTGGGCCCGGGACAGGGACGAAAAACTGTTTTTT

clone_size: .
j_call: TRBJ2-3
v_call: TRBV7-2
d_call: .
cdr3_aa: CASSTRTGTDTQYF
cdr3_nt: TGTGCCAGCAGCACCCGGACAGGCACAGATACGCAGTATTTT

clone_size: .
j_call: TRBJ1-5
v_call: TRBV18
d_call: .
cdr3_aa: CASSPVDTSNQPQHF
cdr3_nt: TGTGCCAGCTCACCAGTCGACACTAGCAATCAGCCCCAGCATTTT

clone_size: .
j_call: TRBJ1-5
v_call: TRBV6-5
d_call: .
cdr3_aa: CASSLDHERNQPQHF
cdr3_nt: TGTGCCAGCAGCCTGGACCACGAACGCAATCAGCCCCAGCATTTT

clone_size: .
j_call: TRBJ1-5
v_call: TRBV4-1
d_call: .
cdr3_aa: CASSQEGGGKPQHF
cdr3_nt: TGCGCCAGCAGCCAAGAGGGAGGGGGTAAGCCCCAGCATTTT